Listed below are T cell receptor beta chains from one sample, sequenced in a study of OX40 agonist ivuxolimab in advanced cancers. Libraries were prepared by immunoSEQ multiplex PCR; TCRdb keeps only in-frame clonotypes and omits some of them. The table records 65,000 to 100,000 clones, about 95% of them present only once. This sample comprised CD4+ or CD8+ T cells sorted from blood, obtained in a trial of the OX40 agonist ivuxolimab. The source is an adult with an advanced solid tumor such as melanoma, head and neck, liver or kidney cancer. Each CDR3 is given without its conserved first and last residue. The D gene is left open where the match is weak.

NA,TRBV10-3,TRBJ2-3,AMGGGIQDTQY
NA,TRBV7-3,TRBJ2-1,ASSLISTGYNEQF
TRBD1,TRBV6-1,TRBJ2-7,ASSETGGFEQY
TRBD1,TRBV14,TRBJ2-2,ASSQVETGDTGELF
TRBD1,TRBV9,TRBJ2-5,ASSFRDSQETQY
NA,TRBV6-1,TRBJ2-7,ASSLSDLWEQY
NA,TRBV6-6,TRBJ2-7,ASSYSSEGPTYEQY
NA,TRBV5-4,TRBJ2-3,ASSTTGDRTDTQY
NA,TRBV25-1,TRBJ1-1,ASSEFSVHMNTEAF
TRBD2,TRBV9,TRBJ2-1,ASSEGTDWEREHGEQF
TRBD1,TRBV7-9,TRBJ2-5,ASSFRDRGLETQY
NA,TRBV11-2,TRBJ2-7,ASSLEAKTPGD
NA,TRBV7-9,TRBJ1-2,ASSLAGDGYT
TRBD2,TRBV28,TRBJ2-7,AIKRGGWNEQY
NA,TRBV7-3,TRBJ2-7,ASSLIRASPEQY
TRBD1,TRBV27,TRBJ2-7,ASSLSGTGGGEQY
NA,TRBV7-9,TRBJ1-2,ASSLGDRAFYGYT
NA,TRBV28,TRBJ1-5,ASSSPGGGLNQPQH
TRBD1,TRBV11-2,TRBJ2-1,ASSLDLAGGWDEQF
NA,TRBV7-3,TRBJ2-7,ASSLNGGARAYEQY
NA,TRBV7-6,TRBJ2-3,ASSLAGVTDTQY
NA,TRBV2,TRBJ2-1,ASRGPSYNEQF
NA,TRBV19,TRBJ2-1,ASSISYGNEQF
NA,TRBV6-5,TRBJ2-7,ASSYKSSYEQY
NA,TRBV7-7,TRBJ2-6,ASSELPVPQSRANVLT
NA,TRBV5-6,TRBJ2-5,ASSRVGQPFQETQY
TRBD1,TRBV7-3,TRBJ2-2,ASSLPGQGGTGELF